A selection of T cell receptor beta chains follows, all from one sample in a study of CD4 T cells in relation to SARS-CoV-2 and coronaviruses. The assay was immunoSEQ multiplex PCR, and TCRdb's table has in-frame clones only and misses some. The sample holds about 64,000 clones; 85% to 95% are singletons and the top ten take roughly 0.14%. Specimen: naive CD4+ T cells from PBMCs. The receptors stem from a human donor in good health. Both conserved end residues are part of each CDR3. The order of the fields is J gene, V gene, CDR3 protein.

j_call: TRBJ2-2
v_call: TRBV11-2
cdr3_aa: CASSLAAAMGTGELFF

j_call: TRBJ2-5
v_call: TRBV10-3
cdr3_aa: CAISASLAGGRQETQYF

j_call: TRBJ2-2
v_call: TRBV3-1/TRBV3-2
cdr3_aa: CASSPTRAGGNTGELFF

j_call: TRBJ2-2
v_call: TRBV27
cdr3_aa: CASRVRQVSTGELFF

j_call: TRBJ2-3
v_call: TRBV27
cdr3_aa: CASSLYGSGFTDTQYF

j_call: TRBJ1-1
v_call: TRBV19
cdr3_aa: CASSIGAGFGTEAFF

j_call: TRBJ2-5
v_call: TRBV27
cdr3_aa: CASSSGSSVETQYF

j_call: TRBJ2-7
v_call: TRBV2
cdr3_aa: CASSETRGLGYEQYF

j_call: TRBJ2-2
v_call: TRBV9
cdr3_aa: CASSPDRVGELFF

j_call: TRBJ2-1
v_call: TRBV19
cdr3_aa: CASSETGGTYNEQFF

j_call: TRBJ2-3
v_call: TRBV28
cdr3_aa: CASSLHRGGSTDTQYF

j_call: TRBJ2-3
v_call: TRBV6-6
cdr3_aa: CASSYARTDTQYF

j_call: TRBJ2-5
v_call: TRBV19
cdr3_aa: CASSGVSGETQYF

j_call: TRBJ1-1
v_call: TRBV4-1
cdr3_aa: CASSQGQARRAFF

j_call: TRBJ2-7
v_call: TRBV7-9
cdr3_aa: CASSPVTSGSYSYEQYF